Following are 15 T cell receptor beta chains from one sample sequenced in a study of T cells in Graves' hyperthyroidism and ophthalmopathy (dated by TCRdb to the late 2010s). The method behind the library was multiplex PCR. TCRdb shows the sequencer as Illumina HiSeq 2000. The TCR beta CDR3 regions were amplified from the RNA transcripts. A first-round RT-PCR of the TCR CDR3 used the HTBI primer set with the Qiagen OneStep RT-PCR kit. TCRdb's own reprocessing of the public reads used fastp at Q25 and MiXCR and kept productive beta chains. CDR3 protein duplicates are merged, each entry listing the most common genes and DNA. Present in this sample are around 600,000 distinct CDR3 sequences, around 14% of which were seen just once. About 7% of the sample lies in the top ten. The sample was blood. These receptors were taken from a woman under 40 with Graves' hyperthyroidism.

This clonotype was seen a handful of times. This sequence joins TRBV30 and TRBJ1-2, with D uncertain. The V and J ends lost 5 bases and 7 bases respectively, with 17 bases between them. The CDR3 is made up of 13 amino acids. From germline, CDR1 is GTSNPN and CDR2 SVGIG (reference sequence). The CDR3 DNA follows: TGTGCCTGGGGCGACCCGGCGGGCTTTGGCTACACCTTC. Translation gives CAWGDPAGFGYTF.

This clonotype was detected only a few times. It may be a read error: a sequence one base away is much more abundant. This chain joins TRBV28 and TRBJ1-4; no definite D call. Germline loops: CDR1 MDHEN, CDR2 SYDVKM. The CDR3 sequence is 13 residues long. The DNA for the CDR3 is TGTACCTGCGAGGACGCAACTAATGAAAAACTGTTTTTT. Its protein product is CTCEDATNEKLFF.

This clonotype was seen a handful of times. The rearrangement links TRBV11-1 to TRBJ2-1; 12 bases match TRBD2. The length of the CDR3 is 18 residues. V trimming: 5 bases; J trimming: 8 bases; junction bases outside the gene matches: 16. The germline CDR1 and CDR2 sequences are SGHAT and FQDESV (reference sequence). The CDR3 loop is CASSPEAPLAGGRDEQFF. In DNA, the CDR3 is TGTGCCAGCAGCCCAGAGGCCCCTCTAGCGGGAGGGCGCGATGAGCAGTTCTTC.

V gene TRBV2 combines with J gene TRBJ2-1; 12 bases map to TRBD2. From germline, CDR1 is SNHLY and CDR2 FYNNEI. Trimming at V came to 6 bases and at J to 5 bases, leaving 11 bases not matched to a gene. There are 17 residues in the CDR3. CDR3 amino acids: CASRGMASGRVHNEQFF. As DNA, the CDR3 is TGTGCCAGCAGGGGAATGGCTAGCGGGAGGGTCCACAATGAGCAGTTCTTC.

This clonotype was counted ten times or more. The chain is built from TRBV20-1 and TRBJ2-2, with D unclear. V was cut by 5 bases and J by 5 bases, with 18 bases left in between. The CDR3 sequence is 15 residues long. CDR1 and CDR2 (germline): DFQATT, SNEGSKA (reference sequence). CDR3 protein: CSAPDSGRRTGELFF. CDR3 nucleotides: TGCAGTGCTCCCGATTCCGGGCGAAGGACCGGGGAGCTGTTTTTT.

This clonotype was counted at least ten times. The rearrangement uses TRBV3-1 and TRBJ2-3; TRBD2 might be the D (5 bases). V gave up 5 bases and J gave up 1 base, with 7 bases separating them. The length of the CDR3 is 13 residues. Germline-derived CDR1 and CDR2 are LGHDT and YNNKEL (reference sequence). CDR3 loop: CASSGSGTDTQYF. The CDR3, as DNA: TGTGCCAGCAGCGGTAGCGGCACAGATACGCAGTATTTT.

This clonotype has just a few counts. The V and J genes are TRBV7-9 and TRBJ2-7; the D call may be TRBD1 or TRBD2 (6 bases each). Germline CDR1 is SEHNR and CDR2 is FQNEAQ (reference sequence). V lost 4 bases and J 3 bases, leaving 19 bases between the germline ends. CDR3 length: 16 residues. The CDR3 DNA reads as TGTGCCAGCAGCTCTACGGGGGCGGGACCCCTCTACGAGCAGTACTTC. Translating gives CASSSTGAGPLYEQYF.

The J gene is TRBJ2-2, the V gene TRBV5-4, with D tentatively TRBD1 or TRBD2 (5 bases each). The V end was cut by 2 bases, the J end by 1 base, with 9 bases between. The CDR3 runs 15 residues. Germline V lookup: CDR1 SGHNT, CDR2 YYREEE (reference sequence). CDR3: CASSFLGVNTGELFF. CDR3 bases: TGTGCCAGCAGCTTCCTGGGGGTGAACACCGGGGAGCTGTTTTTT. The full variable domain, its missing parts supplied by reference TRBV5-4 and TRBJ2-2, is ETGVTQSPTHLIKTRGQQVTLRCSSQSGHNTVSWYQQALGQGPQFIFQYYREEENGRGNFPPRFSGLQFPNYSSELNVNALELDDSALYLCASSFLGVNTGELFFGEGSRLTVL.

This sequence joins TRBV15 and TRBJ1-4; D is ambiguous. V was pared by 1 base and J by 1 base, with 13 bases between. Germline loops: CDR1 LNHNV, CDR2 YYDKDF (reference sequence). The CDR3 runs 17 residues. The CDR3 sequence is CATSRGGQAVTNEKLFF. Written as DNA, the CDR3 is TGTGCCACCAGCAGAGGGGGTCAGGCGGTAACTAATGAAAAACTGTTTTTT. Combining the CDR3 with reference TRBV15 and TRBJ1-4 gives the whole variable domain DAMVIQNPRYQVTQFGKPVTLSCSQTLNHNVMYWYQQKSSQAPKLLFHYYDKDFNNEADTPDNFQSRRPNTSFCFLDIRSPGLGDTAMYLCATSRGGQAVTNEKLFFGSGTQLSVL.

This chain joins TRBV7-9 and TRBJ1-1, with D hard to call. There are 14 residues in the CDR3. CDR1 and CDR2 (germline): SEHNR, FQNEAQ (reference sequence). V lost 2 bases and J 1 base, leaving 8 bases between the germline ends. CDR3 bases: TGTGCCAGCAGCTTACGGCAGAGGAACACTGAAGCTTTCTTT. It translates to CASSLRQRNTEAFF.

This clonotype was seen at least ten times. The chain couples TRBV7-6 to TRBJ2-7; D gene unclear. Looked up from germline, CDR1 is SGHVS and CDR2 is FNYEAQ. This CDR3 comprises 15 residues. V gave up 5 bases and J gave up 3 bases, with 17 bases separating them. CDR3 residues: CASSPPERTIYEQYF. Here the CDR3 DNA reads TGTGCCAGCAGCCCTCCCGAAAGGACCATCTACGAGCAGTACTTC.

This clonotype was seen many times. This rearrangement joins TRBV7-2 to TRBJ2-1, with TRBD2 matching 9 bases. Germline CDR1 SGHTA, CDR2 FQGNSA. The trim removed 1 base at V and 8 bases at J, leaving 3 bases unmatched. The CDR3 has 14 residues. The CDR3 DNA reads TGTGCCAGCAGCTTAGTTAGCGGGAGCGATGAGCAGTTCTTC. It yields the protein CASSLVSGSDEQFF.

This clonotype was detected ten times or more. The chain employs TRBV5-5 and TRBJ1-1; possibly TRBD1 for D (6 bases). CDR1 is SGHKS and CDR2 is YYEKEE in the germline V gene (reference sequence). V was shortened by 4 bases and J by 0 bases, with 16 bases between the two germline ends. The CDR3 is 16 residues long. CDR3 region: CASSTLPGGLNTEAFF. The DNA for the CDR3 is TGTGCCAGCAGCACCCTTCCCGGGGGCCTGAACACTGAAGCTTTCTTT. The variable domain in full, with the rest retrieved from reference TRBV5-5 and TRBJ1-1, is DAGVTQSPTHLIKTRGQQVTLRCSPISGHKSVSWYQQVLGQGPQFIFQYYEKEERGRGNFPDRFSARQFPNYSSELNVNALLLGDSALYLCASSTLPGGLNTEAFFGQGTRLTVV.

The rearrangement joins TRBV12-3 or TRBV12-4 to TRBJ2-1; 7 nucleotides match TRBD1. Losses at the gene ends were 6 bases for V and 5 bases for J; bases not matched to a gene: 7. The CDR3 runs to 14 residues. CDR3 DNA: TGTGCCAGCAGCGTAAGGGGGCGCGACAATGAGCAGTTCTTC. Its translation: CASSVRGRDNEQFF.

This clonotype was detected a few times. This chain uses TRBV4-3 with TRBJ2-1; no clear D. V lost 3 bases and J lost 9, with 21 bases in between. CDR1 and CDR2 from the germline V gene are LGHNA and YSLEER. CDR3 length: 16 residues. The CDR3 loop reads CASSQSYPTRTSEQFF. The CDR3 DNA follows: TGCGCCAGCAGCCAGAGTTATCCTACCCGAACCAGTGAGCAGTTCTTC.